These 21 T cell receptor beta chains were sequenced from one sample in a study of tumor-infiltrating lymphocytes in primary liver carcinoma. Bulk tissue was left unsorted, and RNA and DNA were co-extracted from 20-30 mg of it. TCR beta cDNA came from about 450 ng total RNA, primed with a constant-region primer. Researchers made the TCR beta libraries by running three nested multiplex PCR rounds with slightly modified ARM-PCR. TRBV1-TRBV30 forward primers paired with a C-beta reverse primer were used in the first two PCR rounds, which ran approximately 10 cycles each. TCRdb re-called the multiplex PCR reads with MiXCR, one entry per CDR3 protein. The table records fewer than 150,000 distinct CDR3 sequences, 55% to 75% of them present only once. Material for sequencing was liver tumor tissue from sampling region 1. Subset denoted: tumor region T1, superior pole. The source is a woman aged 55-75 years with primary liver carcinoma and hepatitis B virus infection.

Worth noting for this clonotype: The junction and the germline gene differ at one end; a read error may be behind it. The V gene is TRBV11-2, the J gene TRBJ2-5; TRBD2 matches at 8 bases. This CDR3 has 15 amino acids. Looked up from germline, CDR1 is SGHAT and CDR2 is FQNNGV. CDR3 DNA: TGTGTCAGCAGCCTAAGAGCGGGAGTATCGGAGACCCAGTACTTC. It specifies CVSSLRAGVSETQYF. The full variable domain, its missing parts supplied by reference TRBV11-2 and TRBJ2-5, is EAGVAQSPRYKIIEKRQSVAFWCNPISGHATLYWYQQILGQGPKLLIQFQNNGVVDDSQLPKDRFSAERLKGVDSTLKIQPAKLEDSAVYLCVSSLRAGVSETQYFGPGTRLLVL.

V and J are TRBV27 and TRBJ1-5, with 7 bases matching TRBD1. CDR1 and CDR2 (germline): MNHEY, SMNVEV (reference sequence). This CDR3 has 13 amino acids. With V trimmed by 5 bases and J by 9 bases, 7 bases remained unmatched. The CDR3 bases are TGTGCCAGCAGTCGGGACAGCAAGATGCCCCAGCATTTT. The encoded protein is CASSRDSKMPQHF.

This clonotype turned up a few times. A much bigger clone sits one base away, suggesting this may be a read error. The chain employs TRBV10-2 and TRBJ1-2; 11 nucleotides agree with TRBD1. The V gene end was trimmed by 10 bases and the J gene end by 10 bases; junction bases not matched to a gene: 11. Germline V gene lookup returns CDR1 WSHSY and CDR2 SAAADI. The CDR3 is 13 residues long. The CDR3: CAITPLDRGPYTF. DNA of the CDR3: TGCGCCATCACTCCCCTGGACAGGGGGCCCTACACCTTC.

This clonotype was recorded many times. The CDR3, as DNA: TGCGCCAGCAGCATCAATAGCGGGAGGGGTTATACGCAGTATTTT. It yields the protein CASSINSGRGYTQYF. V usage is TRBV5-1 and J usage is TRBJ2-3, with 11 nucleotides matching TRBD2. V lost 4 bases to trimming and J lost 7 bases; unmatched junction nucleotides: 8. Germline V CDR1 and CDR2: SGHRS, YFSETQ. The CDR3 is 15 residues long.

A word on this clonotype: Being one base from a much bigger clone, this may be a read error. J is TRBJ1-2 and V is TRBV6-6; weak D call: TRBD1 (6 bases). Germline V gives CDR1 MNHNY, CDR2 SVGAGI (reference sequence). This CDR3 contains 13 residues. V was trimmed by 9 bases and J by 7 bases, leaving 18 bases between them. The CDR3 loop is CARSETGTVGYTF. The CDR3 DNA is TGTGCCAGAAGTGAAACAGGGACGGTTGGCTACACCTTC.

This clonotype was detected a few times. One end of the junction varies from germline; a read error may be responsible. The rearrangement uses TRBV30 and TRBJ2-1; 11 bases fit TRBD2. The CDR3 is made up of 14 amino acids. Germline CDR1 and CDR2: GTSNPN and SVGIG (reference sequence). The CDR3: CAYALAGARDERFF. Written as DNA, the CDR3 is TGTGCCTACGCACTAGCGGGAGCTCGGGATGAGCGGTTCTTC.

The chain employs TRBV5-5 and TRBJ1-3, with D possibly matching TRBD1 (6 bases). The CDR3 loop spans 16 amino acids. Trimming took 0 bases from V and 4 from J, leaving 14 bases between them. The V gene's germline CDR1 is SGHKS and CDR2 YYEKEE (reference sequence). The CDR3 DNA reads as TGTGCCAGCAGCTTGGTCCCGATAGGGGGAGGAAACACCATATATTTT. Translated: CASSLVPIGGGNTIYF.

Notes on this clonotype: Lacking the conserved final phenylalanine or tryptophan, this CDR3 likely reflects a read error. V usage is TRBV11-2 and J usage is TRBJ2-7; D uncertain. Germline CDR1 is SGHAT and CDR2 is FQNNGV. This CDR3 spans 12 amino acids. CDR3 sequence reads: CVSSLNGPEQYS. The CDR3, as DNA: TGTGTCAGTAGCTTAAACGGGCCGGAGCAGTACTCC.

Notes on this clonotype: A much larger clone lies a single base off, so this may be a read error. The CDR3 reads CASSIGTGFNEQFF. CDR3 DNA sequence: TGTGCCAGCAGCATCGGGACAGGATTCAATGAGCAGTTCTTC. The rearrangement links TRBV5-8 to TRBJ2-1; TRBD1 aligns across 8 bases. Germline V lookup: CDR1 SGHTS, CDR2 YDEGEE. The trim removed 4 bases at V and 6 bases at J, leaving 6 bases unmatched. This CDR3 contains 14 residues.

The chain is built from TRBV11-3 and TRBJ1-1; 7 bases are shared with TRBD1. The CDR3 spans 22 residues. Germline V CDR1 and CDR2: SGHNT, YENEEA. The V gene end was trimmed by 5 bases and the J gene end by 0 bases; junction bases not matched to a gene: 27. CDR3 residues: CASSPLLRTGEQRSNLNTEAFF. The CDR3 DNA reads as TGTGCCAGCAGCCCTTTATTGAGGACAGGAGAACAAAGATCCAACTTGAACACTGAAGCTTTCTTT.

CDR3 sequence (DNA): TGTGCCAGTAGCCCCGGGAGACTATCCTCTTACAATGAGCAGTTCTTC. Its protein product is CASSPGRLSSYNEQFF. The V and J genes are TRBV7-8 and TRBJ2-1; D is possibly TRBD2 (6 bases). V was clipped by 9 bases and J by 4 bases, with 22 bases between them. The CDR3 loop spans 16 amino acids. Germline CDR1 reads SGHVS; CDR2 reads FQNEAQ. Supplemented by reference TRBV7-8 and TRBJ2-1, the full variable domain reads GAGVSQSPRYKVAKRGQDVALRCDPISGHVSLFWYQQALGQGPEFLTYFQNEAQLDKSGLPSDRFFAERPEGSVSTLKIQRTQQEDSAVYLCASSPGRLSSYNEQFFGPGTRLTVL.

This clonotype has just a few counts. The chain is built from TRBV20-1 and TRBJ1-5; a weak D match, TRBD1 (5 bases). The CDR3 spans 16 residues. V lost 0 bases to trimming and J lost 0 bases, with 12 bases between them. Germline loops: CDR1 DFQATT, CDR2 SNEGSKA (reference sequence). CDR3 amino acids: CSARDLVTASNQPQHF. For the CDR3, the DNA is TGCAGTGCTAGAGATCTGGTGACAGCTAGCAATCAGCCCCAGCATTTT.

This clonotype was seen a single time. It may be a read error: a sequence one base away is much more abundant. CDR3 region: CVSSRDHATDTQYF. CDR3 DNA sequence: TGCGTCAGCAGCCGGGACCATGCCACAGATACGCAGTATTTT. The genes are TRBV5-1 and TRBJ2-3; perhaps D is TRBD1 or TRBD2 (5 bases each). Germline CDR1 and CDR2: SGHRS and YFSETQ. This CDR3 has 14 residues. The full variable domain, rest sourced from reference TRBV5-1 and TRBJ2-3, is KAGVTQTPRYLIKTRGQQVTLSCSPISGHRSVSWYQQTPGQGLQFLFEYFSETQRNKGNFPGRFSGRQFSNSRSEMNVSTLELGDSALYLCVSSRDHATDTQYFGPGTRLTVL.

This clonotype was seen repeatedly, ten times or more. The chain couples TRBV12-3 or TRBV12-4 to TRBJ2-2, with 8 bases matching TRBD2. The CDR3 contains 16 residues. V lost 6 bases to trimming and J lost 7 bases; unmatched junction nucleotides: 13. CDR3 sequence: CASRPGLGSSVGELFF. The CDR3 DNA reads as TGTGCCAGCAGGCCGGGACTAGGGTCTTCGGTCGGGGAGCTGTTTTTT.

On this clonotype: A clone one base away is much larger, so this may be a read error. The V call is TRBV29-1, the J call TRBJ1-1, with a tentative D call TRBD1 (5 bases). Germline V lookup: CDR1 SQVTM, CDR2 ANQGSEA. The CDR3 totals 13 residues. This CDR3 is CSYSKNRNTEAIF. The CDR3 DNA sequence: TGCAGCTACTCCAAGAACAGGAACACTGAAGCTATCTTT. Full variable domain (remainder filled in from reference TRBV29-1 and TRBJ1-1): SAVISQKPSRDICQRGTSLTIQCQVDSQVTMMFWYRQQPGQSLTLIATANQGSEATYESGFVIDKFPISRPNLTFSTLTVSNMSPEDSSIYLCSYSKNRNTEAIFGQGTRLTVV.

This clonotype was detected ten times or more. The chain joins TRBV28 to TRBJ2-5, with D perhaps being TRBD1 or TRBD2 (6 bases each). This CDR3 contains 15 residues. In germline, CDR1 is MDHEN, CDR2 SYDVKM. The V and J ends lost 5 bases and 5 bases respectively, with 18 bases between them. CDR3 bases: TGTGCCAGCAGTCCGCCGCATGGGGGGCGGGAGACCCAGTACTTC. This translates into CASSPPHGGRETQYF.

About this clonotype: Since no conserved phenylalanine or tryptophan closes the CDR3, a read error is the likely cause. The V call is TRBV11-2, the J call TRBJ1-5; 10 nucleotides line up with TRBD1. Germline CDR1 and CDR2: SGHAT and FQNNGV. The CDR3 loop spans 14 amino acids. The DNA of the CDR3 is TGTGCCAACAGCTTGGACAGGGGGGCCCAGCCCCAGCATCTT. Protein product: CANSLDRGAQPQHL.

Regarding this clonotype: An end of the junction differs from the germline gene, which may be a read error. Here the CDR3 DNA reads TGCGCCAGCGGCCAGGGGCTACTAAGCACAGATACGCAGTATTTT. Protein sequence: CASGQGLLSTDTQYF. This rearrangement joins TRBV4-1 to TRBJ2-3; a possible D gene is TRBD1 (6 bases). Per the germline V gene, CDR1 is MGHRA and CDR2 is YSYEKL. This CDR3 has 15 residues.

This clonotype was detected ten times or more. The J gene is TRBJ1-5, the V gene TRBV6-5; no clear D gene. Germline V gives CDR1 MNHEY, CDR2 SVGAGI. V was shortened by 2 bases and J by 0 bases, with 11 bases between the two germline ends. The CDR3 is 16 amino acids. CDR3 sequence reads: CASSYRRTDSNQPQHF. CDR3 sequence (DNA): TGTGCCAGCAGTTACCGACGGACGGATAGCAATCAGCCCCAGCATTTT.

This clonotype was found many times. V usage is TRBV30 and J usage is TRBJ2-2; 8 bases align to TRBD1. The CDR3 has 17 residues. CDR1 and CDR2 from the germline V gene are GTSNPN and SVGIG (reference sequence). J lost 7 bases, V lost 3 bases, and 16 bases had no gene match. CDR3 protein: CAWRPQGQVKIVGELFF. CDR3 sequence (DNA): TGTGCCTGGAGACCACAGGGACAGGTTAAAATCGTCGGGGAGCTGTTTTTT.

This clonotype was counted once. The chain joins TRBV11-2 to TRBJ2-2, with 7 bases fitting TRBD2. The trim removed 4 bases at V and 4 bases at J, leaving 6 bases unmatched. Germline-derived CDR1 and CDR2 are SGHAT and FQNNGV. There are 15 residues in the CDR3. CDR3 coding DNA: TGTGCCAGCAGCTGGGGGGGGTCCTCCACCGGGGAGCTGTTTTTT. Its translation is CASSWGGSSTGELFF.